These T cell receptor beta chains were read from a single sample in a study of siplizumab effects on memory and regulatory T cells. Using immunoSEQ multiplex PCR, the repertoire was profiled, and TCRdb retains in-frame clones only, with some absent. The table records 95,000 to 100,000 clones, around 90% of them present only once. Sequencing input: non-Treg CD4+ T cells sorted from blood. Source of these receptors: a human donor in good health. Each CDR3 is given with its conserved first and last residue. Each record gives: clone size, D gene, V gene, J gene, CDR3 protein, CDR3 DNA. The D gene is left open where the match is weak. Only some rows state a clone size, as once, few, many or a class for expanded clones.

clone_size: NA
d_call: NA
v_call: TRBV19
j_call: TRBJ2-2
cdr3_aa: CASSSTGPGELFF
cdr3_nt: TGTGCCAGTAGTTCGACAGGACCCGGGGAGCTGTTTTTT

clone_size: few
d_call: NA
v_call: TRBV30
j_call: TRBJ2-5
cdr3_aa: CAWSWRNWYQETQYF
cdr3_nt: TGTGCCTGGAGTTGGAGAAACTGGTACCAAGAGACCCAGTACTTC

clone_size: NA
d_call: NA
v_call: TRBV7-6
j_call: TRBJ2-5
cdr3_aa: CASSPRTVWAQYF
cdr3_nt: TGTGCCAGCAGCCCGAGGACGGTGTGGGCCCAGTACTTC

clone_size: once
d_call: NA
v_call: TRBV6-5
j_call: TRBJ2-2
cdr3_aa: CATLWRMNTGELFF
cdr3_nt: TGTGCCACCCTTTGGAGAATGAACACCGGGGAGCTGTTTTTT

clone_size: NA
d_call: NA
v_call: TRBV4-3
j_call: TRBJ2-2
cdr3_aa: CASSLRHFEDGGPGELFF
cdr3_nt: TGCGCCAGCAGCCTGCGCCACTTCGAGGACGGCGGGCCCGGGGAGCTGTTTTTT

clone_size: NA
d_call: TRBD1
v_call: TRBV6-6
j_call: TRBJ2-1
cdr3_aa: CASGTPGQGHNEQFF
cdr3_nt: TGTGCCAGTGGCACACCGGGACAGGGTCACAATGAGCAGTTCTTC

clone_size: few
d_call: NA
v_call: TRBV7-9
j_call: TRBJ2-7
cdr3_aa: CASSSLYEQYF
cdr3_nt: TGTGCCAGCAGCTCCCTATACGAGCAGTACTTC

clone_size: NA
d_call: TRBD1
v_call: TRBV18
j_call: TRBJ1-2
cdr3_aa: CASSPGQGSTYGYTF
cdr3_nt: TGTGCCAGCTCACCGGGACAGGGATCGACCTATGGCTACACCTTC

clone_size: NA
d_call: NA
v_call: TRBV6-1
j_call: TRBJ2-5
cdr3_aa: CASSEGRGLETQYF
cdr3_nt: TGTGCCAGCAGTGAAGGACGGGGGCTAGAGACCCAGTACTTC

clone_size: NA
d_call: TRBD2
v_call: TRBV27
j_call: TRBJ2-2
cdr3_aa: CASSFIRTSGSLTGELFF
cdr3_nt: TGTGCCAGCAGTTTCATCCGAACTAGCGGGAGTTTGACCGGGGAGCTGTTTTTT

clone_size: NA
d_call: NA
v_call: TRBV9
j_call: TRBJ2-2
cdr3_aa: CASSPTLRNTGELFF
cdr3_nt: TGTGCCAGCAGCCCAACCCTACGGAACACCGGGGAGCTGTTTTTT

clone_size: NA
d_call: TRBD1
v_call: TRBV5-4
j_call: TRBJ2-7
cdr3_aa: CASSFDRGSNEQYF
cdr3_nt: TGTGCCAGCAGCTTCGACAGGGGCTCGAACGAGCAGTACTTC

clone_size: NA
d_call: NA
v_call: TRBV5-6
j_call: TRBJ1-3
cdr3_aa: CASSLDPGAGNTIYF
cdr3_nt: TGTGCCAGCAGCTTGGACCCAGGCGCTGGAAACACCATATATTTT

clone_size: NA
d_call: NA
v_call: TRBV28
j_call: TRBJ1-2
cdr3_aa: CASYRGAGGYTF
cdr3_nt: TGTGCCAGCTACCGGGGGGCCGGTGGCTACACCTTC

clone_size: NA
d_call: TRBD1
v_call: TRBV14
j_call: TRBJ2-5
cdr3_aa: CASSQGRTGGSETQYF
cdr3_nt: TGTGCCAGCAGCCAAGGGAGGACAGGGGGGTCGGAGACCCAGTACTTC

clone_size: NA
d_call: NA
v_call: TRBV11-3
j_call: TRBJ2-5
cdr3_aa: CASSRRAGAGRETQYF
cdr3_nt: TGTGCCAGCAGCAGAAGGGCAGGGGCGGGTAGGGAGACCCAGTACTTC

clone_size: NA
d_call: TRBD1
v_call: TRBV9
j_call: TRBJ2-3
cdr3_aa: CASSVEGTGLYTDTQYF
cdr3_nt: TGTGCCAGCAGCGTAGAAGGGACAGGCCTTTACACAGATACGCAGTATTTT

clone_size: NA
d_call: NA
v_call: TRBV14
j_call: TRBJ1-4
cdr3_aa: CASSQESGFGEKLFF
cdr3_nt: TGTGCCAGCAGCCAAGAAAGCGGCTTCGGTGAAAAACTGTTTTTT

clone_size: NA
d_call: TRBD2
v_call: TRBV28
j_call: TRBJ2-1
cdr3_aa: CASSPLPPGLAGYNEQFF
cdr3_nt: TGTGCCAGCAGTCCCCTCCCGCCGGGACTAGCGGGTTACAATGAGCAGTTCTTC

clone_size: NA
d_call: NA
v_call: TRBV7-9
j_call: TRBJ1-2
cdr3_aa: CASSPQGSGDGYTF
cdr3_nt: TGTGCCAGCAGCCCGCAGGGCTCTGGGGATGGCTACACCTTC

clone_size: NA
d_call: TRBD1
v_call: TRBV29-1
j_call: TRBJ2-2
cdr3_aa: CSVSGTGVTGELFF
cdr3_nt: TGCAGCGTTTCCGGGACAGGAGTCACCGGGGAGCTGTTTTTT

clone_size: NA
d_call: TRBD1
v_call: TRBV5-1
j_call: TRBJ2-5
cdr3_aa: CASSLGDRDQETQYF
cdr3_nt: TGCGCCAGCAGCTTGGGGGACAGGGACCAAGAGACCCAGTACTTC

clone_size: NA
d_call: TRBD1
v_call: TRBV28
j_call: TRBJ1-5
cdr3_aa: CASSATGGNQPQHF
cdr3_nt: TGTGCCAGCAGTGCAACAGGGGGCAATCAGCCCCAGCATTTT

clone_size: NA
d_call: NA
v_call: TRBV18
j_call: TRBJ2-7
cdr3_aa: CASSPRDRNEQYF
cdr3_nt: TGTGCCAGCTCACCGCGGGACAGAAACGAGCAGTACTTC

clone_size: NA
d_call: NA
v_call: TRBV5-1
j_call: TRBJ2-3
cdr3_aa: CASSAPTDTQYF
cdr3_nt: TGCGCCAGCAGCGCACCCACAGATACGCAGTATTTT

clone_size: NA
d_call: NA
v_call: TRBV5-1
j_call: TRBJ1-1
cdr3_aa: CASRLDSLNTEAFF
cdr3_nt: TGCGCCAGCAGACTGGACAGCCTGAACACTGAAGCTTTCTTT

clone_size: NA
d_call: TRBD2
v_call: TRBV29-1
j_call: TRBJ2-1
cdr3_aa: CSVRPTSGSYNEQFF
cdr3_nt: TGCAGCGTCCGACCGACTAGCGGCTCCTACAATGAGCAGTTCTTC

clone_size: NA
d_call: NA
v_call: TRBV5-1
j_call: TRBJ1-4
cdr3_aa: CASSLDSRGPGEKLFF
cdr3_nt: TGCGCCAGCAGCTTGGACAGTCGAGGGCCCGGGGAAAAACTGTTTTTT

clone_size: NA
d_call: NA
v_call: TRBV28
j_call: TRBJ2-1
cdr3_aa: CASRGVSSYNEQFF
cdr3_nt: TGTGCCAGCCGTGGGGTTAGCTCCTACAATGAGCAGTTCTTC

clone_size: NA
d_call: NA
v_call: TRBV18
j_call: TRBJ2-1
cdr3_aa: CASSPQEGVVSSYNEQFF
cdr3_nt: TGTGCCAGCTCACCACAAGAGGGGGTGGTGAGCTCCTACAATGAGCAGTTCTTC

clone_size: NA
d_call: NA
v_call: TRBV11-2
j_call: TRBJ2-5
cdr3_aa: CATEGAALKTQYF
cdr3_nt: TGTGCCACGGAGGGGGCTGCGTTAAAGACCCAGTACTTC

clone_size: NA
d_call: TRBD2
v_call: TRBV7-3
j_call: TRBJ2-2
cdr3_aa: CASSYMGLAGAGELFF
cdr3_nt: TGTGCCAGCAGTTATATGGGGCTAGCGGGAGCCGGGGAGCTGTTTTTT

clone_size: NA
d_call: TRBD1
v_call: TRBV10-3
j_call: TRBJ2-7
cdr3_aa: CAISEWGQGGHYEQYF
cdr3_nt: TGTGCCATCAGTGAGTGGGGACAGGGCGGCCACTACGAGCAGTACTTC

clone_size: NA
d_call: TRBD2
v_call: TRBV5-5
j_call: TRBJ2-3
cdr3_aa: CASSNKMGLARDTQYF
cdr3_nt: TGTGCCAGCAGCAATAAAATGGGACTAGCCCGCGATACGCAGTATTTT

clone_size: NA
d_call: TRBD2
v_call: TRBV7-7
j_call: TRBJ2-5
cdr3_aa: CASSLGTSGEETQYF
cdr3_nt: TGTGCTAGCAGCCTCGGGACTAGCGGGGAAGAGACCCAGTACTTC

clone_size: NA
d_call: NA
v_call: TRBV7-9
j_call: TRBJ2-1
cdr3_aa: CASSSTGPRKQFF
cdr3_nt: TGTGCCAGCAGCTCCACCGGGCCCCGTAAGCAGTTCTTC

clone_size: NA
d_call: NA
v_call: TRBV2
j_call: TRBJ1-6
cdr3_aa: CAKRTAGDSPLHF
cdr3_nt: TGTGCCAAACGGACAGCCGGGGATTCACCCCTCCACTTT

clone_size: NA
d_call: TRBD2
v_call: TRBV28
j_call: TRBJ2-7
cdr3_aa: CASSSPGTSGPQQYF
cdr3_nt: TGTGCCAGCAGTTCCCCCGGGACTAGCGGACCTCAGCAGTACTTC

clone_size: NA
d_call: NA
v_call: TRBV11-2
j_call: TRBJ2-1
cdr3_aa: CASSLSQNNEQFF
cdr3_nt: TGTGCCAGCAGCTTATCACAGAACAATGAGCAGTTCTTC

clone_size: NA
d_call: TRBD2
v_call: TRBV12-5
j_call: TRBJ2-7
cdr3_aa: CASGLDLAGGREQYF
cdr3_nt: TGTGCTAGTGGTTTGGATCTAGCGGGAGGTCGCGAGCAGTACTTC